This paragraph reports one TCR beta chain. This clonotype was seen ten or more times. Its recognized antigen is unknown. Qualities for individual bases were not recorded, and no much larger clone is one base off. This record comes from a study of neurological immune-mediated disorders (dated by TCRdb to between 2018 and 2021). For context, the study as a whole: Among the approximately 34 multiple sclerosis patients, relapsing-remitting MS accounted for 31 and secondary progressive MS accounted for 3. Using UMI-based sequencing, the study compared peripheral blood TCR-beta repertoires from patients with HTLV-I-associated myelopathy (HAM/TSP), patients with multiple sclerosis, and healthy controls. The approximately 96 TCR-beta libraries covered PBMC samples along with longitudinal samples, technical triplicates, and paired sorted CD4+ and CD8+ T-cell subsets. The cohort was made up of 60 to 75 subjects, consisting of roughly 15 HAM/TSP patients, some 34 multiple sclerosis patients and some 20 healthy controls. General study outcomes and caveats: TCR clonal expansion was highest in HAM/TSP patients and lowest in MS patients, with MS patients falling below even healthy controls. In phylogenetic analysis, the repertoires of 18 of 34 MS patients grouped into a cluster of related CDR3 sequences, which suggests a possible signature at the repertoire level. No identical CDR3 amino acid sequences were found to be shared among expanded clones across subjects, suggesting that TCR-beta repertoires were private in all groups. No association of the MS cluster with clinical or MRI features was observed, and the need for larger cohorts was stated by the authors.

cDNA was synthesized by template-switch 5'RACE using a primer with a 10-nucleotide random unique molecular identifier that tagged each TCR transcript. Every sequencing run covered 15-18 subjects and yielded more than 180 million TCR-beta sequences. Total RNA was extracted with the RNeasy kit. The KAPA Real-time Library Amplification kit was used to amplify TCR-beta VDJ regions with primers targeting the TCR constant region and the 5'RACE anchor. A first PCR added sample indexes and Illumina adaptors, after which a second PCR increased the library yield. After Ampure bead purification, the TCR product of roughly 650 bp was size-selected on a 2% E-gel SizeSelection system. Before pooling, libraries had their quality checked on a Bioanalyzer, their concentration measured with Qubit, and their quantity determined with the Kapa Library Quantification kit. An Illumina HiSeq 2500 sequenced the libraries paired-end 2 x 150 bp. To increase sequence diversity, 25-30% phiX was spiked into each library pool. The source study handled its data this way. Quality-filtered reads were processed with the UMI-based MiGEC pipeline, which removed over 75% of raw TCR sequences during error correction. VDJ genes were aligned to IMGT germline references, and clonotypes were defined by unique CDR3 amino acid sequence plus V-J genes. VDJtools evaluated clonal expansion, Shannon diversity and CDR3 relatedness (CalcPairwiseDistances, ClusterSamples); CLCbio workbench built phylogenetic trees. Using coefficient-of-variation modelling across technical triplicates, the study counted a clone as expanded if it had at least 8 unique UMIs. The public sequencing data were trimmed at Q25 with fastp and processed into clonotypes with MiXCR by TCRdb, which kept only in-frame beta chains. A single entry per CDR3 protein holds the most common genes and DNA from its merged rows. The V and J calls were determined by TCRdb, not by the authors. Here the sample has 110,000 or so distinct CDR3 sequences; roughly 3.2% occur a single time. Jointly, the top ten make up roughly 1.3% of the sample.

Libraries from unsorted PBMCs were made from 2 million PBMCs kept in RNAlater at -80 degrees C until RNA extraction. Multiple sclerosis patients were enrolled in a US clinical protocol evaluating disease progression by magnetic resonance imaging. Peripheral blood underwent Ficoll-Hypaque density gradient centrifugation to isolate PBMCs, which were then cryopreserved in liquid nitrogen. As encoded in the germline V gene (reference sequence), CDR1 is LNHNV while CDR2 is YYDKDF. The CDR3 spans 15 residues, from the cysteine through the phenylalanine. Here the CDR3 DNA is all that survives: 45 bases in frame from base 1. The junction shows trimming of 1 base on V and 3 bases on J, plus 10 bases between the germline ends.

This clonotype was sampled from a woman aged 25 to 39 with multiple sclerosis. Material: PBMCs. The chain is assembled from TRBV15 and TRBJ1-5, with an unclear D gene assignment. The encoded CDR3 is CATSRGRRPNQPQHF. DNA sequence: TGTGCCACCAGCAGAGGCCGGAGGCCCAATCAGCCCCAGCATTTT.